This T cell receptor beta chain was documented in a study of T cells after posttransplantation cyclophosphamide. Cyclophosphamide on days +3 and +4 followed busulfan-fludarabine conditioning and a marrow graft. TCRdb's copy holds only in-frame clones and misses some; the assay was immunoSEQ multiplex PCR. The repertoire consists of under 6,000 clones, with over 60% occurring once and the leading ten covering roughly 17%. The J segment lost 8 bases and the V segment lost 3 bases, leaving 14 bases of the junction unmatched. Germline CDR1 SGHNT, CDR2 YYREEE (reference sequence). CDR3 length: 16 amino acids. Study-level results: Tissue-infiltrating T cells from skin or gut overlapped little with blood T cells. Later blood repertoires were often dominated by clones from the donor CD8+ memory compartment. After PTCy, TRB diversity resembled that of CNI/methotrexate controls.

Notes on this clone: Its antigen is not known.

This clonotype originated in a male patient between 55 and 70 years old who received an allogeneic stem cell transplant from an unrelated donor, was CMV-positive, and had acute GVHD only. Part of the T cell pool may stem from the graft donor. The chain joins TRBV5-4 to TRBJ1-2; 9 bases are shared with TRBD1. Sample: PBMCs, taken 362 days after allogeneic stem cell transplant with posttransplant cyclophosphamide. CDR3 residues: CASSSLGDRGKEGYTF. CDR3 nucleotide sequence: TGTGCCAGCAGCTCGTTGGGCGACAGGGGGAAAGAAGGCTACACCTTC. The whole variable domain, remainder taken from reference TRBV5-4 and TRBJ1-2, is ETGVTQSPTHLIKTRGQQVTLRCSSQSGHNTVSWYQQALGQGPQFIFQYYREEENGRGNFPPRFSGLQFPNYSSELNVNALELDDSALYLCASSSLGDRGKEGYTFGSGTRLTVV.